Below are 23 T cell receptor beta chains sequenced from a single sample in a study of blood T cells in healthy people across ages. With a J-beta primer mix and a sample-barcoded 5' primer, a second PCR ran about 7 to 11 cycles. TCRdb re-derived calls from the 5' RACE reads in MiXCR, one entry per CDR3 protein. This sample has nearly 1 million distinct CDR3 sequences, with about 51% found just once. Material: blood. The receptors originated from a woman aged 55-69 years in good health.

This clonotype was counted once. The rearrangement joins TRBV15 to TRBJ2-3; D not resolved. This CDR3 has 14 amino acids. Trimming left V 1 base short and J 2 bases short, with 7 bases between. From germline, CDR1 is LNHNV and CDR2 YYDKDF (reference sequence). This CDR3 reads CATSRARATDTQYF. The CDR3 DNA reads TGTGCCACCAGCAGAGCAAGGGCCACAGATACGCAGTATTTT.

CDR3 in amino acids: CAISEREGALTGELFF. The CDR3 nucleotides read TGCGCCATTTCGGAGCGGGAGGGGGCCCTCACCGGGGAGCTGTTTTTT. V usage is TRBV5-1 and J usage is TRBJ2-2; 10 nucleotides line up with TRBD2. The CDR3 loop spans 16 amino acids. Germline-derived CDR1 and CDR2 are SGHRS and YFSETQ. Unmatched junction bases numbered 12, after V lost 9 bases and J lost 4 bases.

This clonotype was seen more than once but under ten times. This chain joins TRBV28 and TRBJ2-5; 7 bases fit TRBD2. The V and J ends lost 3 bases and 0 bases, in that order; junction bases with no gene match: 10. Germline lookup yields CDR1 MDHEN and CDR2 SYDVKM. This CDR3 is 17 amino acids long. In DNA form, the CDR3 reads TGTGCCAGCAGTTTGCGGGGGAATGACTTAGACCAAGAGACCCAGTACTTC. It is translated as CASSLRGNDLDQETQYF. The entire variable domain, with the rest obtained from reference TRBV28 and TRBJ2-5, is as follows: DVKVTQSSRYLVKRTGEKVFLECVQDMDHENMFWYRQDPGLGLRLIYFSYDVKMKEKGDIPEGYSVSREKKERFSLILESASTNQTSMYLCASSLRGNDLDQETQYFGPGTRLLVL.

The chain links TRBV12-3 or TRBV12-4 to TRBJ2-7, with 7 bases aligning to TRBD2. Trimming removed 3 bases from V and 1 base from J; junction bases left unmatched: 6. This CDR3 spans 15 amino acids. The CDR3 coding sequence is TGTGCCAGCAGTTTCGCTAGCGGCCATTCCTACGAGCAGTACTTC. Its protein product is CASSFASGHSYEQYF.

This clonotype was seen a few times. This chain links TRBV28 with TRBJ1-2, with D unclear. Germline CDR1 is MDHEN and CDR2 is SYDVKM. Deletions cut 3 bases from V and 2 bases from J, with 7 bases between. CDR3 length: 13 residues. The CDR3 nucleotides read TGTGCCAGCAGTTTTAACAGAAACTATGGCTACACCTTC. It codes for CASSFNRNYGYTF.

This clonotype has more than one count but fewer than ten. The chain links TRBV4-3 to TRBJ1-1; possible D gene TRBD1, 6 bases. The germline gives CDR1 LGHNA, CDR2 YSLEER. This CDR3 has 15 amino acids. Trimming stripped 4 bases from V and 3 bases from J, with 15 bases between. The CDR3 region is CASSRIGGAYTEAFF. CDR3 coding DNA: TGCGCCAGCAGCCGCATAGGGGGGGCCTACACTGAAGCTTTCTTT.

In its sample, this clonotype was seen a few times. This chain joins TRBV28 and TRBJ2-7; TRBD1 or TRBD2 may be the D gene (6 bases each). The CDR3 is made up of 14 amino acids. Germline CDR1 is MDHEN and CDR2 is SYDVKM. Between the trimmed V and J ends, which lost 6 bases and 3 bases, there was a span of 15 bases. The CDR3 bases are TGTGCCAGCAGCCAAGGGGGGAATTTCTACGAGCAGTACTTC. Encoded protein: CASSQGGNFYEQYF.

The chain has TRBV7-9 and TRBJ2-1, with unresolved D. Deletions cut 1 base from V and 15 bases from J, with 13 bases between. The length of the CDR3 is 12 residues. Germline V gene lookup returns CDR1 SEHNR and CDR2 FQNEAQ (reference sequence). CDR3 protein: CASSLVPPPRFF. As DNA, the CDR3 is TGTGCCAGCAGCTTAGTGCCTCCTCCCCGGTTCTTC.

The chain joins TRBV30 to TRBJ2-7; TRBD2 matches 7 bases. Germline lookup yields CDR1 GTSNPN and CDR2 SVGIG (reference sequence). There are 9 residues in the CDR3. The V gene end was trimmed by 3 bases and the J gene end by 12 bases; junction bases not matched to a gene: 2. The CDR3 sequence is CAWRASGYF. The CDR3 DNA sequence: TGTGCCTGGAGGGCTAGCGGGTACTTC.

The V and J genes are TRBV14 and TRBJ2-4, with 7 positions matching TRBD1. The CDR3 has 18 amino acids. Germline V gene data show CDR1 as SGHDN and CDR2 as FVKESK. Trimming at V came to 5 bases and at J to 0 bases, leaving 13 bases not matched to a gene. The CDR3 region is CASSSTGAPNLAKNIQYF. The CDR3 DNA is TGTGCCAGCAGCTCAACAGGGGCGCCTAATCTAGCCAAAAACATTCAGTACTTC.

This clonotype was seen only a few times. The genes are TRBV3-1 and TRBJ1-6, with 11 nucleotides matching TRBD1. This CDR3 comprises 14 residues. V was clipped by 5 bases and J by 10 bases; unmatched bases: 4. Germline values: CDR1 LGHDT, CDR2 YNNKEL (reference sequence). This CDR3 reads CASSYGTGGSPLHF. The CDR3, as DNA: TGTGCCAGCAGCTATGGGACAGGGGGATCACCCCTCCACTTT. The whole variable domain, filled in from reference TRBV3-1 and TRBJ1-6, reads DTAVSQTPKYLVTQMGNDKSIKCEQNLGHDTMYWYKQDSKKFLKIMFSYNNKELIINETVPNRFSPKSPDKAHLNLHINSLELGDSAVYFCASSYGTGGSPLHFGNGTRLTVT.

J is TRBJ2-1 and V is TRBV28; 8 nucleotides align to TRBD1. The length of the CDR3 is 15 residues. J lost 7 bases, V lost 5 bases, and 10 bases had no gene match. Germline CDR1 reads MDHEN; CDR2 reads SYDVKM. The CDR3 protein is CASSPYDRGNNEQFF. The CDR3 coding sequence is TGTGCCAGCAGTCCCTACGACAGGGGCAATAATGAGCAGTTCTTC.

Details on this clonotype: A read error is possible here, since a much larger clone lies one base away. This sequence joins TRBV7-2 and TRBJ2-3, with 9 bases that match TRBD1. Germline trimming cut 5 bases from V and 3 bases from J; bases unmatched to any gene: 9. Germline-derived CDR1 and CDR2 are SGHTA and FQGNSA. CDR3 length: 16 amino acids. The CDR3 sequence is CASSTHGTGSTDTQYF. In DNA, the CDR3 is TGTGCCAGCAGCACGCACGGGACAGGGTCTACAGATACGCAGTATTTT.

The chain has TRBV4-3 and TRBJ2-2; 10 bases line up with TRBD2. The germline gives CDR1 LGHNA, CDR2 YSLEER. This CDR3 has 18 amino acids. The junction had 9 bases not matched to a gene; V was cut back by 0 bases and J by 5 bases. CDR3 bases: TGCGCCAGCAGCCAAGATGGGCTAGCGGGAGAAGGAACCGGGGAGCTGTTTTTT. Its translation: CASSQDGLAGEGTGELFF.

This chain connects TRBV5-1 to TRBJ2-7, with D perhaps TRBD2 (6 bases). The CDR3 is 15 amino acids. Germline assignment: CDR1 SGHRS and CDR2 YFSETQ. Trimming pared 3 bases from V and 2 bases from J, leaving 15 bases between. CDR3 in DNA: TGCGCCAGCAGCTCCACCGGGACGGGGGCCTACGAGCAGTACTTC. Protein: CASSSTGTGAYEQYF.

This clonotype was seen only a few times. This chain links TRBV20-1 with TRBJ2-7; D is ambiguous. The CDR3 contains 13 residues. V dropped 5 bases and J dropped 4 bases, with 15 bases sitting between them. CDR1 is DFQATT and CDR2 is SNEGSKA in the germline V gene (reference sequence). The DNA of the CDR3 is TGCAGTGCTCCTGACGCGAGGAGATACGAGCAGTACTTC. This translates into CSAPDARRYEQYF.

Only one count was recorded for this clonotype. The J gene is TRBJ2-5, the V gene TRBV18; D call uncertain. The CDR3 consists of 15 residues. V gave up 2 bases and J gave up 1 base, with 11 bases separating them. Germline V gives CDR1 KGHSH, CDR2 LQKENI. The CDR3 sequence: CASSPIQSLQETQYF. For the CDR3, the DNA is TGTGCCAGCTCACCAATTCAAAGCCTCCAAGAGACCCAGTACTTC.

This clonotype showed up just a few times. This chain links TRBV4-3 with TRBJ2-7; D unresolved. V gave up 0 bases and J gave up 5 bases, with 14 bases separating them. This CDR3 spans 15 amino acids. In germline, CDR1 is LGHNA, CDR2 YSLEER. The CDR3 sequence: CASSQDRLSGDEQYF. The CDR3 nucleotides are TGCGCCAGCAGCCAAGACCGGTTGTCTGGGGACGAGCAGTACTTC.

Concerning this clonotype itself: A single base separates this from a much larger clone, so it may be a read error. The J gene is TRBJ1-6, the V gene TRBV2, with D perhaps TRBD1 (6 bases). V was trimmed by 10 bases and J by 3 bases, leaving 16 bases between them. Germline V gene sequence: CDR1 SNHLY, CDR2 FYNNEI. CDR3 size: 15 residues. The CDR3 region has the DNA TGTGCCAACACGCCGGACAGCCTCTATAATTCACCCCTCCACTTT. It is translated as CANTPDSLYNSPLHF.

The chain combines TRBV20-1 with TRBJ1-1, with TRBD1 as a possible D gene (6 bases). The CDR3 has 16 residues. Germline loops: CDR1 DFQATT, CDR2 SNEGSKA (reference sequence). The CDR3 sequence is CIITGALEGSNTEAFF. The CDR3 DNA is TGCATTATAACGGGGGCCCTCGAGGGCTCGAACACTGAAGCTTTCTTT.

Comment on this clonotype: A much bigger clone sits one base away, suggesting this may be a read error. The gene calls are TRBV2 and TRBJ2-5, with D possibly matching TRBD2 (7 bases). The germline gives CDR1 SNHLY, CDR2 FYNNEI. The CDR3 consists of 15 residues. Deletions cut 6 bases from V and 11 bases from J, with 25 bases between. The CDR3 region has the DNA TGTGCCAGCAGGACCGGGGGCGGGAGTGGGTATGAGCAGTACTTC. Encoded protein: CASRTGGGSGYEQYF.

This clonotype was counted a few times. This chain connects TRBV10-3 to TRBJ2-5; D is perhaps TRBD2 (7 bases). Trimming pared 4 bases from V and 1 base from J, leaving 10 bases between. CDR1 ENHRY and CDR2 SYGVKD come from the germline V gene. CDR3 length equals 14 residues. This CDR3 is CAISGGGPQETQYF. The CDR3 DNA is TGTGCCATCAGTGGGGGGGGGCCCCAAGAGACCCAGTACTTC.

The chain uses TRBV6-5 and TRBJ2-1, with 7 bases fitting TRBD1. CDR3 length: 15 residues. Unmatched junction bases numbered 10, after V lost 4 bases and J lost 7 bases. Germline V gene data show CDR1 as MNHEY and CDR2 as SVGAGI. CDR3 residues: CASSFYRDRDNEQFF. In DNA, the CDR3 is TGTGCCAGCAGTTTCTACCGGGACAGAGATAATGAGCAGTTCTTC.